Presented here are 17 T cell receptor beta chains from one specimen sequenced in a study of blood T cell repertoires in COVID-19. Profiling relied on immunoSEQ multiplex PCR, and the TCRdb table lists in-frame clones only, not all of them. The sample carries just over 95,000 clones, 90% recorded once. Sequences were obtained from peripheral blood. The receptor set was obtained from a man aged 50 to 60 with acute or convalescent COVID-19.

The count of this clone is one. The chain uses TRBV10-1 and TRBJ2-3; D gene ambiguous. The CDR3 runs to 13 residues. The germline V gene has CDR1 WNHNN and CDR2 SYGVQD (reference sequence). Between the trimmed V and J ends, which lost 3 bases and 6 bases, there was a span of 10 bases. The CDR3 DNA is TGCGCCAGCAGTGAACCCCCTACGGATACGCAGTATTTT. Protein sequence: CASSEPPTDTQYF.

V gene TRBV19 combines with J gene TRBJ2-1; 8 nucleotides line up with TRBD2. Per the germline V gene, CDR1 is LNHDA and CDR2 is SQIVND (reference sequence). The V and J ends lost 4 bases and 5 bases, in that order; junction bases with no gene match: 13. The CDR3 covers 17 residues. For the CDR3, the DNA is TGTGCCAGTAGTACCAGCCGTTGGAGCGGGAGAAACAATGAGCAGTTCTTC. This codes for CASSTSRWSGRNNEQFF.

This chain links TRBV19 with TRBJ2-1; D possibly corresponds to TRBD2 (6 bases). CDR3 length equals 15 residues. V gave up 3 bases and J gave up 6 bases, with 15 bases separating them. Germline lookup yields CDR1 LNHDA and CDR2 SQIVND (reference sequence). CDR3 in amino acids: CASSMKATSRNEQFF. For the CDR3, the DNA is TGTGCCAGTAGTATGAAGGCGACTAGTCGCAATGAGCAGTTCTTC. The complete variable domain, with remaining parts taken from reference TRBV19 and TRBJ2-1, reads DGGITQSPKYLFRKEGQNVTLSCEQNLNHDAMYWYRQDPGQGLRLIYYSQIVNDFQKGDIAEGYSVSREKKESFPLTVTSAQKNPTAFYLCASSMKATSRNEQFFGPGTRLTVL.

This sequence joins TRBV24-1 and TRBJ2-1; 8 bases fit TRBD2. V shed 5 bases and J 0 bases; nucleotides not matched to a gene: 5. The CDR3 totals 16 residues. CDR1 is KGHDR, CDR2 SFDVKD, per germline. The CDR3 DNA is TGTGCCACCAGTGGTTGGACTAGCACCTCCTACAATGAGCAGTTCTTC. Amino acid sequence: CATSGWTSTSYNEQFF.

The gene calls are TRBV5-1 and TRBJ2-3; TRBD1 aligns across 8 bases. Germline loops: CDR1 SGHRS, CDR2 YFSETQ. Germline trimming cut 3 bases from V and 7 bases from J; bases unmatched to any gene: 16. The CDR3 sequence is 17 residues long. The CDR3 loop is CASSSTGQAMWENTQYF. The CDR3, as DNA: TGCGCCAGCAGCTCTACGGGACAGGCCATGTGGGAAAATACGCAGTATTTT.

A single count supports this clone. This chain links TRBV29-1 with TRBJ2-7; 11 bases are shared with TRBD1. The CDR3 runs 13 residues. The V and J ends lost 7 bases and 3 bases, in that order; junction bases with no gene match: 5. In germline, CDR1 is SQVTM, CDR2 ANQGSEA. In DNA, the CDR3 is TGCAGCGCGACCGGGACAGGGGGCTACGAGCAGTACTTC. Translation gives CSATGTGGYEQYF.

Only one count was recorded for this clone. The chain carries TRBV18 and TRBJ2-3, with no clear D. The CDR3 is made up of 14 amino acids. Trimming stripped 6 bases from V and 2 bases from J, with 12 bases between. CDR1 KGHSH and CDR2 LQKENI come from the germline V gene. The CDR3 DNA reads TGTGCCAGCTCGTACATCACAGACACAGATACGCAGTATTTT. It codes for CASSYITDTDTQYF.

This chain connects TRBV7-2 to TRBJ1-3; the D gene is possibly TRBD1 (5 bases). V lost 6 bases to trimming and J lost 8 bases, with 14 bases between them. Germline V gives CDR1 SGHTA, CDR2 FQGNSA. The CDR3 loop spans 13 amino acids. CDR3 loop: CASRGLGGDTIYF. In DNA form, the CDR3 reads TGTGCCAGCAGGGGACTTGGGGGGGACACCATATATTTT. The complete variable domain, with remaining parts taken from reference TRBV7-2 and TRBJ1-3, reads GAGVSQSPSNKVTEKGKDVELRCDPISGHTALYWYRQSLGQGLEFLIYFQGNSAPDKSGLPSDRFSAERTGGSVSTLTIQRTQQEDSAVYLCASRGLGGDTIYFGEGSWLTVV.

J is TRBJ2-1 and V is TRBV5-1; 10 bases are shared with TRBD2. The CDR3 runs 15 residues. The germline CDR1 and CDR2 sequences are SGHRS and YFSETQ. The J segment lost 10 bases and the V segment lost 3 bases, leaving 10 bases of the junction unmatched. The CDR3: CASSSPQGLAMEQFF. The CDR3 coding sequence is TGCGCCAGCAGCTCCCCCCAGGGACTAGCGATGGAGCAGTTCTTC.

This clone appeared a single time. The chain employs TRBV19 and TRBJ2-7, with D possibly matching TRBD2 (5 bases). This CDR3 contains 13 residues. Germline lookup yields CDR1 LNHDA and CDR2 SQIVND (reference sequence). Trimming pared 3 bases from V and 2 bases from J, leaving 8 bases between. This CDR3 is CASSIPGTYEQYF. The CDR3 DNA reads as TGTGCCAGTAGTATTCCGGGAACCTACGAGCAGTACTTC.

This chain connects TRBV19 to TRBJ1-2; TRBD1 agrees at 8 bases. The junction had 9 bases not matched to a gene; V was cut back by 7 bases and J by 8 bases. The germline V gene encodes CDR1 LNHDA and CDR2 SQIVND (reference sequence). The CDR3 totals 13 residues. DNA for the CDR3: TGTGCCAGTAAAGAGACAGGGGAGTTGGGCTACACCTTC. It yields the protein CASKETGELGYTF.

The chain is built from TRBV4-3 and TRBJ2-6, with D maybe TRBD2 (6 bases). Germline V gives CDR1 LGHNA, CDR2 YSLEER. Deletions cut 4 bases from V and 3 bases from J, with 19 bases between. The CDR3 loop spans 18 amino acids. CDR3 sequence (DNA): TGCGCCAGCAGCCTCAGAATTCCGGGAGATGGTGGGGCCAACGTCCTGACTTTC. It is translated as CASSLRIPGDGGANVLTF.

J is TRBJ2-1 and V is TRBV9, with TRBD2 matching 8 bases. This CDR3 has 15 amino acids. V shed 2 bases and J 3 bases; nucleotides not matched to a gene: 4. Germline V CDR1 and CDR2: SGDLS, YYNGEE. The DNA for the CDR3 is TGTGCCAGCAGCGTCGGGACTAGGGTCTACAATGAGCAGTTCTTC. Amino acid sequence: CASSVGTRVYNEQFF.

This rearrangement joins TRBV25-1 to TRBJ2-1; the match to TRBD2 covers 16 bases. The germline gives CDR1 MGHDK, CDR2 SYGVNS. V was pared by 8 bases and J by 8 bases, with 9 bases of the junction left unmatched. The CDR3 is 16 residues long. The CDR3 nucleotides read TGTGCCAGCGCCAGAGGGACTAGCGGGAGGGCCGATGAGCAGTTCTTC. Its protein is CASARGTSGRADEQFF.

V and J are TRBV9 and TRBJ2-2; TRBD1 matches at 7 bases. The V gene's germline CDR1 is SGDLS and CDR2 YYNGEE. The V and J ends lost 4 bases and 7 bases, in that order; junction bases with no gene match: 10. This CDR3 spans 15 amino acids. For the CDR3, the DNA is TGTGCCAGCAGCCCCCACCCGACAGGGATCGGGGAGCTGTTTTTT. Translation: CASSPHPTGIGELFF. The variable domain in full, completed from reference TRBV9 and TRBJ2-2, reads DSGVTQTPKHLITATGQRVTLRCSPRSGDLSVYWYQQSLDQGLQFLIQYYNGEERAKGNILERFSAQQFPDLHSELNLSSLELGDSALYFCASSPHPTGIGELFFGEGSRLTVL.

The gene calls are TRBV3-1 (or the pseudogene TRBV3-2) and TRBJ1-5; D might be TRBD1 (5 bases). Germline V gene data show CDR1 as LGHDT and CDR2 as YNNKEL (reference sequence). The CDR3 length is 14 residues. Trimming stripped 6 bases from V and 4 bases from J, with 13 bases between. The chain's CDR3 is CASSRQGLNQPQHF. The CDR3, as DNA: TGTGCCAGCAGTCGTCAGGGTTTAAATCAGCCCCAGCATTTT.

The chain couples TRBV18 to TRBJ2-5; 9 bases match TRBD2. The junction had 6 bases not matched to a gene; V was cut back by 2 bases and J by 5 bases. The germline gives CDR1 KGHSH, CDR2 LQKENI. This CDR3 region has 15 residues. This chain's CDR3 is CASSPISGSVETQYF. DNA for the CDR3: TGTGCCAGCTCACCAATTAGCGGGAGTGTTGAGACCCAGTACTTC.